These 18 T cell receptor beta chains came from one sample sequenced in a study of shared clonotypes between healthy human individuals. Assay: immunoSEQ multiplex PCR; the TCRdb copy retains only in-frame clones and omits some. The sample consists of some 500,000 clones, 90% to 96% of them appearing once. The specimen sequenced was naive CD4+ T cells sorted from blood. Subset here: CD45RA+ positively selected. These TCRs come from a woman aged 25 to 39 in good health.

The rearrangement joins TRBV7-2 to TRBJ2-7, with TRBD2 identical over 11 bases. Germline V gene data show CDR1 as SGHTA and CDR2 as FQGNSA. V was pared by 5 bases and J by 2 bases, with 11 bases of the junction left unmatched. The CDR3 runs to 17 residues. The CDR3 loop reads CASSRGLAGGTPYEQYF. For the CDR3, the DNA is TGTGCCAGCAGCAGAGGGCTAGCGGGAGGCACCCCCTACGAGCAGTACTTC.

This chain links TRBV7-8 with TRBJ1-5, with D perhaps TRBD1 (5 bases). V was pared by 7 bases and J by 6 bases, with 16 bases between. Per the germline V gene, CDR1 is SGHVS and CDR2 is FQNEAQ. The CDR3 has 14 amino acids. The CDR3 sequence: CASTLGEDFQPQHF. CDR3 nucleotide sequence: TGTGCCAGCACCTTGGGGGAGGATTTTCAGCCCCAGCATTTT.

The V gene is TRBV5-1, the J gene TRBJ1-4; D perhaps matches TRBD1 (6 bases). The CDR3 is made up of 16 amino acids. V was trimmed by 0 bases and J by 0 bases, leaving 9 bases between them. From germline, CDR1 is SGHRS and CDR2 YFSETQ. The CDR3 is CASSLDYRATNEKLFF. DNA of the CDR3: TGCGCCAGCAGCTTGGATTACAGGGCAACTAATGAAAAACTGTTTTTT.

The chain combines TRBV5-1 with TRBJ2-5; maybe TRBD1 (5 bases). Germline lookup yields CDR1 SGHRS and CDR2 YFSETQ. The CDR3 has 14 amino acids. V lost 3 bases and J lost 5, with 14 bases in between. The CDR3 DNA sequence: TGCGCCAGCAGCTCTCAGGGTGTTGGCGAGACCCAGTACTTC. Translation: CASSSQGVGETQYF.

The CDR3 loop is CASSIPSPVRGIYGYTF. CDR3 in DNA: TGTGCCAGTAGTATCCCCTCTCCAGTCCGGGGAATCTATGGCTACACCTTC. The gene calls are TRBV19 and TRBJ1-2; D is uncertain. The germline V and J ends were trimmed by 3 bases and 4 bases, with 21 bases remaining between them. This CDR3 contains 17 residues. The germline gives CDR1 LNHDA, CDR2 SQIVND (reference sequence).

This chain connects TRBV28 to TRBJ2-6, with D unclear. V lost 6 bases, J lost 0 bases, and 9 bases lay in between. The CDR3 is 15 residues long. Germline lookup yields CDR1 MDHEN and CDR2 SYDVKM. The CDR3 region has the DNA TGTGCCAGCAGACCGGACGCCTCTGGGGCCAACGTCCTGACTTTC. Its translation: CASRPDASGANVLTF.

The V call is TRBV19, the J call TRBJ2-1; 10 nucleotides align to TRBD1. The trim removed 5 bases at V and 5 bases at J, leaving 6 bases unmatched. Germline-derived CDR1 and CDR2 are LNHDA and SQIVND (reference sequence). CDR3 length: 15 residues. The CDR3 loop reads CASSWDRGINNEQFF. The CDR3, as DNA: TGTGCCAGTAGTTGGGACAGGGGAATAAACAATGAGCAGTTCTTC.

The chain couples TRBV6-5 to TRBJ2-7; D unresolved. Trimming pared 0 bases from V and 5 bases from J, leaving 14 bases between. The CDR3 spans 15 residues. Germline V gives CDR1 MNHEY, CDR2 SVGAGI. Here the CDR3 reads CASSYSVRDGHEQYF. As DNA, the CDR3 is TGTGCCAGCAGTTACTCTGTTCGTGACGGTCACGAGCAGTACTTC.

In nucleotides, the CDR3 is TGTGCCAGCAGCTCGGGGGCAGGTATGAACACTGAAGCTTTCTTT. Protein product: CASSSGAGMNTEAFF. The chain recombines TRBV5-4 with TRBJ1-1, with a tentative D call TRBD1 (6 bases). V was pared by 3 bases and J by 0 bases, with 12 bases between. Germline CDR1 SGHNT, CDR2 YYREEE (reference sequence). CDR3 length equals 15 residues. The variable domain in full, with the rest retrieved from reference TRBV5-4 and TRBJ1-1, is ETGVTQSPTHLIKTRGQQVTLRCSSQSGHNTVSWYQQALGQGPQFIFQYYREEENGRGNFPPRFSGLQFPNYSSELNVNALELDDSALYLCASSSGAGMNTEAFFGQGTRLTVV.

J is TRBJ2-1 and V is TRBV4-2; maybe TRBD2 (5 bases). V was clipped by 3 bases and J by 4 bases, with 16 bases between them. The CDR3 contains 16 residues. The V gene's germline CDR1 is LGHNA and CDR2 YNFKEQ. In DNA, the CDR3 is TGTGCCAGCAGCCACCTTAGCGAGGACCCTTACAATGAGCAGTTCTTC. It yields the protein CASSHLSEDPYNEQFF.

On this clone: Relative to the germline gene, one junction end is altered; a read error may explain this. J is TRBJ1-1 and V is TRBV18; D uncertain. The CDR3 totals 14 residues. Germline V gene sequence: CDR1 KGHSH, CDR2 LQKENI. The CDR3 nucleotides read TGTGCCAGCTCCCCACGGACTCCCGGGACTGAAGCTTTCTTT. Translated, it gives CASSPRTPGTEAFF.

The gene calls are TRBV5-6 and TRBJ1-5; TRBD1 matches at 8 bases. Germline assignment: CDR1 SGHDT and CDR2 YYEEEE. The CDR3 loop spans 14 amino acids. The V gene end was trimmed by 3 bases and the J gene end by 7 bases; junction bases not matched to a gene: 6. CDR3 loop: CASSSQGAGQPQHF. For the CDR3, the DNA is TGTGCCAGCAGCTCGCAGGGGGCCGGGCAGCCCCAGCATTTT.

The V gene is TRBV9, the J gene TRBJ2-1; D is unclear. The V gene's germline CDR1 is SGDLS and CDR2 YYNGEE. This CDR3 is 15 amino acids long. The V gene lost 0 bases and the J gene lost 3 bases, with 10 bases spanning the gap. Here the CDR3 reads CASSVVSGVYNEQFF. Here the CDR3 DNA reads TGTGCCAGCAGCGTAGTTTCCGGTGTCTACAATGAGCAGTTCTTC.

The gene calls are TRBV11-3 and TRBJ2-7, with no clear D. Germline assignment: CDR1 SGHNT and CDR2 YENEEA. Trimming stripped 6 bases from V and 5 bases from J, with 20 bases between. The CDR3 loop spans 15 amino acids. The CDR3 loop is CASRRAQRRHNEQYF. CDR3 sequence (DNA): TGTGCCAGCAGACGGGCGCAACGAAGACATAACGAGCAGTACTTC.

V usage is TRBV19 and J usage is TRBJ2-7; 8 positions match TRBD2. The CDR3 sequence is 14 residues long. Germline V gene lookup returns CDR1 LNHDA and CDR2 SQIVND (reference sequence). V was clipped by 5 bases and J by 3 bases; unmatched bases: 6. The CDR3 DNA follows: TGTGCCAGTAGTCGTCTAGCGGGTAACTACGAGCAGTACTTC. It translates to CASSRLAGNYEQYF.

This chain links TRBV4-2 with TRBJ1-2; D is perhaps TRBD1 (5 bases). The CDR3 length is 16 residues. The ends were cut back, 0 bases at V and 0 bases at J, with 11 bases in the middle. Germline V gives CDR1 LGHNA, CDR2 YNFKEQ. Written as DNA, the CDR3 is TGTGCCAGCAGCCAAGATATTGGGGGTACTAACTATGGCTACACCTTC. Protein: CASSQDIGGTNYGYTF.

The gene calls are TRBV7-9 and TRBJ1-1; D uncertain. Germline CDR1 reads SEHNR; CDR2 reads FQNEAQ (reference sequence). The CDR3 has 13 residues. The V and J ends lost 4 bases and 3 bases respectively, with 9 bases between them. The CDR3 spells CASSWNEDTEAFF. DNA of the CDR3: TGTGCCAGCAGCTGGAATGAGGACACTGAAGCTTTCTTT.

The rearrangement links TRBV11-2 to TRBJ1-1; no clear D. CDR1 is SGHAT, CDR2 FQNNGV, per germline. The CDR3 runs to 13 residues. V was shortened by 0 bases and J by 5 bases, with 7 bases between the two germline ends. CDR3 sequence (DNA): TGTGCCAGCAGCTTAGAAAGCAGGACTGAAGCTTTCTTT. This gives the protein CASSLESRTEAFF. The full variable domain, its missing parts supplied by reference TRBV11-2 and TRBJ1-1, is EAGVAQSPRYKIIEKRQSVAFWCNPISGHATLYWYQQILGQGPKLLIQFQNNGVVDDSQLPKDRFSAERLKGVDSTLKIQPAKLEDSAVYLCASSLESRTEAFFGQGTRLTVV.